This T cell receptor (beta chain) is drawn from a study of blood T cell repertoires in COVID-19. In the study overall: From the United States, Italy and Spain came samples of acute and convalescent COVID-19. Sources were T cells, B-cell-depleted T cells, or PBMCs; the material itself was cDNA or gDNA.

Per the authors' pipeline: Reference gene primer amplification yielded estimated nucleated cell counts. Produced via immunoSEQ multiplex PCR; TCRdb's table is partial and in-frame only. V and J calls and clone size are those listed in that table; D and trimming were worked out from the DNA. The sample has tens of thousands of clones, more than 75% seen once. The CDR3 sequence is 17 residues long. Germline values: CDR1 MNHNY, CDR2 SVGAGI (reference sequence). The V segment lost 5 bases and the J segment 6 bases; nucleotides outside the gene matches: 11. The source is a man aged 55 to 70 with active or convalescent COVID-19. Sample: peripheral blood. V is TRBV6-6 and J is TRBJ2-2; 11 bases align to TRBD2. CDR3 nucleotide sequence: TGTGCCAGCAGTCCCAAACATTGGACTAGCGGGCCCGGGGAGCTGTTTTTT. Its protein is CASSPKHWTSGPGELFF.